The clone carrying this T cell receptor (beta chain) was picked up a small number of times. The data were taken from a study of blood T cell repertoires in COVID-19. The CDR3 is 13 amino acids. Trimming cost V 7 bases and J 5 bases, with 13 bases left between them. Under the authors' procedure: Amplification from reference gene primers served as the basis for estimated nucleated cell counts. The protocol was immunoSEQ multiplex PCR, while the TCRdb copy is restricted to in-frame clones and leaves out a portion. V, J and clone size are taken as reported in that table, and D and trimming were inferred from the DNA itself. This table has more than 200,000 clones, 80% to 90% appearing once. Patients from Seattle were sampled longitudinally, starting during active infection.

This chain uses TRBV12-3 or TRBV12-4 with TRBJ2-3; D is possibly TRBD2 (6 bases). The TCR originated in a man aged 45-65 years with COVID-19, enrolled during active disease. The sample consisted of peripheral blood. CDR3 residues: CASKYGRVDTQYF. The CDR3 DNA reads TGTGCCAGCAAATACGGGAGAGTAGATACGCAGTATTTT.